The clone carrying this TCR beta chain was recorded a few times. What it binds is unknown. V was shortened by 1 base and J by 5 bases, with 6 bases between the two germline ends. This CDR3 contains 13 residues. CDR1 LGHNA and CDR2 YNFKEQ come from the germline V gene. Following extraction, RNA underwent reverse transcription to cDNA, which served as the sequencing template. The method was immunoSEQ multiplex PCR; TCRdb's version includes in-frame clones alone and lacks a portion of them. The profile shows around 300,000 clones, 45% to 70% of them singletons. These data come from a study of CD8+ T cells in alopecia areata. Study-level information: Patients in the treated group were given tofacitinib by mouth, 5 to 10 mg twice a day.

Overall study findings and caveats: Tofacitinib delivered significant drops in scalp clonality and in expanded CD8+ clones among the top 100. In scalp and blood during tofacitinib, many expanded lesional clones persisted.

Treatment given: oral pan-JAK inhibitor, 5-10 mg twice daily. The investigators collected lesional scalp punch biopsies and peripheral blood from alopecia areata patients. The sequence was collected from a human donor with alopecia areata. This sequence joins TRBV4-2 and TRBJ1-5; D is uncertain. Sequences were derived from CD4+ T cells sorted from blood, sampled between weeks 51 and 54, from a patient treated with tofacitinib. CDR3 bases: TGTGCCAGCAGCCAAGGCCGGGATCAGCCCCAGCATTTT. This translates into CASSQGRDQPQHF.